Each of the 22 T cell receptor beta chains below was sequenced from the same sample in a study of T-cell memory formation after mild COVID-19. MiXCR, run by TCRdb on the 5' RACE reads, gives a single entry per CDR3 protein. Of 550,000 to 650,000 distinct CDR3 sequences listed, around a sixth are singletons. The sequencing sample was made of PBMCs or a T cell subset sorted from them (not recorded which). Receptors were obtained from an adult woman who had mild COVID-19 (a few samples of this study predate the infection). Cell type and time point are not known.

The chain carries TRBV11-3 and TRBJ2-1; 9 bases line up with TRBD2. This CDR3 contains 14 residues. With V trimmed by 5 bases and J by 7 bases, 6 bases remained unmatched. Germline CDR1 and CDR2: SGHNT and YENEEA. The CDR3 protein is CASSISGSKNEQFF. CDR3 nucleotide sequence: TGTGCCAGCAGCATTAGCGGGAGTAAGAATGAGCAGTTCTTC.

This clonotype was counted between two and nine times. The chain uses TRBV3-1 and TRBJ2-3; D remains unclear. CDR3 length: 17 amino acids. V was clipped by 4 bases and J by 3 bases, with 20 bases between them. CDR1 is LGHDT, CDR2 YNNKEL, per germline (reference sequence). CDR3 bases: TGTGCCAGCAGCCCGCCTTGGGTAGGGCTAGGGACAGATACGCAGTATTTT. Its translation is CASSPPWVGLGTDTQYF.

V usage is TRBV3-1 and J usage is TRBJ1-1, with 8 bases matching TRBD1. V trimming: 4 bases; J trimming: 4 bases; junction bases outside the gene matches: 8. CDR1 is LGHDT, CDR2 YNNKEL, per germline (reference sequence). The CDR3 runs to 15 residues. The CDR3 protein is CASSRAGGIGTEAFF. As DNA, the CDR3 is TGTGCCAGCAGCCGAGCAGGGGGCATCGGCACTGAAGCTTTCTTT. Using reference TRBV3-1 and TRBJ1-1 for the parts outside the CDR3, the full variable domain is DTAVSQTPKYLVTQMGNDKSIKCEQNLGHDTMYWYKQDSKKFLKIMFSYNNKELIINETVPNRFSPKSPDKAHLNLHINSLELGDSAVYFCASSRAGGIGTEAFFGQGTRLTVV.

This clonotype was detected only a few times. The CDR3 loop is CATSRDLLAGRQETQYF. The CDR3 nucleotides read TGTGCCACCAGCAGAGATCTACTGGCGGGAAGGCAAGAGACCCAGTACTTC. The chain carries TRBV15 and TRBJ2-5; D is perhaps TRBD2 (6 bases). V was clipped by 0 bases and J by 2 bases, with 16 bases between them. CDR1 is LNHNV and CDR2 is YYDKDF in the germline V gene (reference sequence). The CDR3 runs to 17 residues.

This clonotype was recorded many times. The chain couples TRBV20-1 to TRBJ2-1; 9 bases line up with TRBD2. Germline trimming cut 2 bases from V and 4 bases from J; bases unmatched to any gene: 27. The germline V gene has CDR1 DFQATT and CDR2 SNEGSKA (reference sequence). This CDR3 is built from 22 residues. This chain's CDR3 is CSARYTSGRVSGGTATYNEQFF. CDR3 DNA sequence: TGCAGTGCTAGATATACGTCAGGGAGGGTGAGCGGGGGGACCGCCACGTACAATGAGCAGTTCTTC.

This clonotype appeared a few times. The rearrangement joins TRBV7-3 to TRBJ1-5, with D uncertain. This CDR3 is built from 18 residues. Germline values: CDR1 SGHTA, CDR2 FQGTGA. V was pared by 5 bases and J by 6 bases, with 26 bases between. The CDR3 sequence is CASSPASDIRVGVQPQHF. In nucleotides, the CDR3 is TGTGCCAGCAGCCCGGCGTCCGACATCAGAGTCGGGGTTCAGCCCCAGCATTTT.

In this sample, this clonotype turned up a few times. The chain couples TRBV4-3 to TRBJ1-2; D uncertain. V gave up 8 bases and J gave up 4 bases, with 14 bases separating them. Germline-derived CDR1 and CDR2 are LGHNA and YSLEER. This CDR3 has 13 amino acids. CDR3 bases: TGCGCCAGCTCTCAACGAGGAGTCTATGGCTACACCTTC. Translation: CASSQRGVYGYTF.

The rearrangement uses TRBV20-1 and TRBJ2-7; TRBD2 aligns across 9 bases. The V and J ends lost 0 bases and 0 bases, in that order; junction bases with no gene match: 3. CDR3 size: 15 residues. Germline CDR1 and CDR2: DFQATT and SNEGSKA (reference sequence). CDR3 DNA: TGCAGTGCTAGAGAGCTAGCGGGGAGCTCCTACGAGCAGTACTTC. Translating it yields CSARELAGSSYEQYF.

This clonotype was observed a handful of times. The chain is built from TRBV2 and TRBJ1-1; TRBD1 might be the D (5 bases). CDR3 length: 13 residues. Trimming shortened V by 6 bases and J by 1 base, and 9 bases separated the two germline ends. Germline V gives CDR1 SNHLY, CDR2 FYNNEI. CDR3 sequence: CASRVTENTEAFF. CDR3 nucleotide sequence: TGTGCCAGCAGGGTGACAGAGAACACTGAAGCTTTCTTT.

This clonotype was detected only a few times. The chain employs TRBV7-9 and TRBJ1-6; D not certain. The V gene lost 8 bases and the J gene lost 6 bases, with 11 bases spanning the gap. This CDR3 region has 13 residues. Germline V lookup: CDR1 SEHNR, CDR2 FQNEAQ (reference sequence). CDR3 DNA sequence: TGTGCCAGCTCCTTTCGCGGTAATTCACCCCTCCACTTT. The encoded protein is CASSFRGNSPLHF.

J is TRBJ2-3 and V is TRBV6-5; 7 bases are a match to TRBD2. Germline loops: CDR1 MNHEY, CDR2 SVGAGI. V shed 2 bases, J shed 0 bases, and the junction held 5 bases outside the gene matches. This CDR3 region has 16 residues. The CDR3 DNA reads TGTGCCAGCAGTTACGGGGAGGGCACTAGCACAGATACGCAGTATTTT. Protein sequence: CASSYGEGTSTDTQYF.

This clonotype has just a few counts. The genes are TRBV20-1 and TRBJ2-3, with D tentatively TRBD2 (5 bases). CDR1 DFQATT and CDR2 SNEGSKA come from the germline V gene (reference sequence). With 1 base removed from V and 1 base from J, the gap between germline ends came to 18 bases. CDR3 length equals 17 residues. CDR3 amino acids: CSARGSWSEAGTDTQYF. Written as DNA, the CDR3 is TGCAGTGCTAGAGGATCCTGGTCGGAAGCGGGCACAGATACGCAGTATTTT.

This clonotype has a handful of counts. This chain uses TRBV4-2 with TRBJ2-5, with 10 bases that match TRBD2. V lost 0 bases and J lost 5; bases outside the gene matches: 3. The CDR3 extends over 15 amino acids. Germline V gives CDR1 LGHNA, CDR2 YNFKEQ. CDR3 coding DNA: TGTGCCAGCAGCCAAGATAGCGGGGGGCGGGAGACCCAGTACTTC. Protein product: CASSQDSGGRETQYF.

Many counts were recorded for this clonotype. This sequence joins TRBV12-3 or TRBV12-4 and TRBJ2-6; possible D gene TRBD2, 5 bases. The CDR3 spans 14 residues. V was trimmed by 6 bases and J by 2 bases, leaving 8 bases between them. The CDR3 bases are TGTGCCAGCAGATTCGGGGCTGGGGCCAACGTCCTGACTTTC. It specifies CASRFGAGANVLTF.

This clonotype was observed a few times. The rearrangement uses TRBV20-1 and TRBJ2-2, with TRBD2 matching over 10 bases. The germline V gene has CDR1 DFQATT and CDR2 SNEGSKA (reference sequence). The V gene end was trimmed by 3 bases and the J gene end by 3 bases; junction bases not matched to a gene: 4. CDR3 length: 15 residues. CDR3 sequence reads: CSARASGSDTGELFF. DNA of the CDR3: TGCAGTGCTAGGGCTAGCGGGAGCGACACCGGGGAGCTGTTTTTT.

This clonotype has a handful of counts. This rearrangement joins TRBV7-9 to TRBJ2-3; unclear D gene. Germline assignment: CDR1 SEHNR and CDR2 FQNEAQ (reference sequence). This CDR3 is 12 amino acids long. Trimming stripped 7 bases from V and 2 bases from J, with 7 bases between. For the CDR3, the DNA is TGTGCCAGCACCGATGTCACAGATACGCAGTATTTT. Translated, it gives CASTDVTDTQYF.

This clonotype was seen a handful of times. The chain employs TRBV27 and TRBJ1-1, with D maybe TRBD1 (5 bases). V lost 3 bases to trimming and J lost 4 bases, with 12 bases between them. Germline CDR1 reads MNHEY; CDR2 reads SMNVEV (reference sequence). The CDR3 runs 14 residues. The CDR3 nucleotides are TGTGCCAGCAGTTTTGGGCACAGGACCACTGAAGCTTTCTTT. Its protein is CASSFGHRTTEAFF.

The rearrangement links TRBV10-3 to TRBJ2-1; 7 nucleotides agree with TRBD2. With 6 bases clipped from V and 10 bases from J, the junction kept 15 bases outside the gene matches. Germline CDR1 ENHRY, CDR2 SYGVKD. The CDR3 has 15 amino acids. CDR3 sequence: CAIRNAGTTAGEQFF. The CDR3 DNA is TGTGCCATCAGAAATGCCGGGACTACTGCTGGGGAGCAGTTCTTC.

This chain connects TRBV20-1 to TRBJ2-5; perhaps TRBD1 as D (6 bases). CDR1 is DFQATT and CDR2 is SNEGSKA in the germline V gene (reference sequence). V was clipped by 6 bases and J by 5 bases, with 19 bases between them. The CDR3 has 14 amino acids. The DNA of the CDR3 is TGCAGTGCCCCCAGAGGGGGTGGTATGGAGACCCAGTACTTC. Residues: CSAPRGGGMETQYF.

This chain links TRBV2 with TRBJ2-1; the match to TRBD2 covers 13 bases. With 4 bases clipped from V and 9 bases from J, the junction kept 6 bases outside the gene matches. CDR1 and CDR2 from the germline V gene are SNHLY and FYNNEI. The CDR3 contains 15 residues. This CDR3 is CASSGLAGGRGEQFF. The DNA for the CDR3 is TGTGCCAGCAGTGGACTAGCGGGAGGCCGGGGTGAGCAGTTCTTC.

This clonotype appeared a few times. The chain has TRBV20-1 and TRBJ2-1, with TRBD1 matching over 9 bases. J was trimmed by 1 base and V by 1 base; bases with no gene match: 5. CDR3 length: 16 residues. Germline CDR1 DFQATT, CDR2 SNEGSKA (reference sequence). The CDR3 sequence is CSARGATGGSYNEQFF. As DNA, the CDR3 is TGCAGTGCTAGAGGGGCGACAGGGGGGTCCTACAATGAGCAGTTCTTC.

The chain is built from TRBV5-1 and TRBJ1-5; possible D gene TRBD1, 6 bases. V lost 4 bases to trimming and J lost 3 bases, with 14 bases between them. CDR3 size: 15 residues. Germline CDR1 and CDR2: SGHRS and YFSETQ. The CDR3 here is CASSREGGINQPQHF. The CDR3 DNA follows: TGCGCCAGCAGCCGTGAGGGGGGGATCAATCAGCCCCAGCATTTT.